A single sample gave rise to the 18 T cell receptor beta chains below, sequenced in a study of blood T cell repertoires in COVID-19 (dated by TCRdb to 2018 to 2021). The library was obtained by the immunoSEQ multiplex PCR assay. TCRdb obtained this table from immuneACCESS and retained in-frame rearrangements with V and J assigned. These tables miss some clones; where compared with another copy, unresolved V genes account for less than half of the shortfall, and the remainder is unexplained. Here the sample has 300,000 to 450,000 clones; 88% occur a single time. Of the sample, 1.2% is held by the ten largest clones. Sequencing input: PBMCs or T cells enriched from blood (not recorded which). Every receptor here comes from a young woman who had recovered from COVID-19.

The chain is built from TRBV6-1 and TRBJ2-5; 7 nucleotides line up with TRBD1. The V gene's germline CDR1 is MNHNS and CDR2 SASEGT. This CDR3 spans 16 amino acids. Trimming at V came to 0 bases and at J to 4 bases, leaving 8 bases not matched to a gene. In DNA form, the CDR3 reads TGTGCCAGCAGTGAAGCGCTTCGACAGGGCGCAGAGACCCAGTACTTC. Translation: CASSEALRQGAETQYF.

This clone appeared a few times. The rearrangement joins TRBV5-5 to TRBJ1-5; 11 bases match TRBD1. CDR1 SGHKS and CDR2 YYEKEE come from the germline V gene (reference sequence). Trimming removed 3 bases from V and 0 bases from J; junction bases left unmatched: 8. This CDR3 is built from 18 residues. The CDR3 DNA sequence: TGTGCCAGCAGCTCCGGGACAGGGGGATCATTTAGCAATCAGCCCCAGCATTTT. This gives the protein CASSSGTGGSFSNQPQHF.

The chain has TRBV9 and TRBJ2-7; 10 nucleotides agree with TRBD1. The V segment lost 3 bases and the J segment 1 base; nucleotides outside the gene matches: 10. Looked up from germline, CDR1 is SGDLS and CDR2 is YYNGEE. The CDR3 is made up of 17 amino acids. CDR3 protein: CASSAGEGTGVSYEQYF. The CDR3 nucleotides are TGTGCCAGCAGCGCCGGGGAGGGGACAGGGGTATCCTACGAGCAGTACTTC.

This sequence joins TRBV5-1 and TRBJ2-1, with TRBD2 as a possible D gene (6 bases). Germline lookup yields CDR1 SGHRS and CDR2 YFSETQ. The V and J ends lost 0 bases and 8 bases respectively, with 15 bases between them. The CDR3 is 15 residues long. CDR3 protein: CASSLVGLTQDEQFF. The CDR3 DNA follows: TGCGCCAGCAGCTTGGTGGGACTTACGCAGGATGAGCAGTTCTTC. Combining the CDR3 with reference TRBV5-1 and TRBJ2-1 gives the whole variable domain KAGVTQTPRYLIKTRGQQVTLSCSPISGHRSVSWYQQTPGQGLQFLFEYFSETQRNKGNFPGRFSGRQFSNSRSEMNVSTLELGDSALYLCASSLVGLTQDEQFFGPGTRLTVL.

For this clone: This sample also contains other DNA sequences that code for the same CDR3. The chain joins TRBV6-5 to TRBJ1-1; 8 bases align to TRBD1. Germline V gene data show CDR1 as MNHEY and CDR2 as SVGAGI. This CDR3 contains 14 residues. V was pared by 2 bases and J by 2 bases, with 1 base of the junction left unmatched. The chain's CDR3 is CASSYGQGNTEAFF. In nucleotides, the CDR3 is TGTGCCAGCAGTTACGGACAGGGCAACACTGAAGCTTTCTTT.

This chain links TRBV30 with TRBJ1-2, with TRBD1 matching over 7 bases. The germline CDR1 and CDR2 sequences are GTSNPN and SVGIG (reference sequence). The CDR3 has 14 amino acids. After removal of 2 bases from V and 4 bases from J, the junction contained 7 bases not matched to a gene. This chain's CDR3 is CAWSPGQAIYGYTF. CDR3 DNA: TGTGCCTGGAGTCCCGGACAGGCCATCTATGGCTACACCTTC.

The J gene is TRBJ2-3, the V gene TRBV11-2; maybe TRBD2 (6 bases). CDR1 SGHAT and CDR2 FQNNGV come from the germline V gene. This CDR3 is built from 16 residues. Trimming took off 5 bases at V and 1 base at J, with 16 bases between the two ends. CDR3 sequence: CASSPRSIAGTDTQYF. The CDR3 region has the DNA TGTGCCAGCAGCCCCCGGTCGATAGCGGGCACAGATACGCAGTATTTT.

The CDR3: CASSLVYRGNTEAFF. The CDR3 nucleotides are TGTGCCAGCAGCTTAGTTTACAGGGGGAACACTGAAGCTTTCTTT. The chain employs TRBV7-8 and TRBJ1-1; 7 bases are shared with TRBD1. Trimming cost V 1 base and J 1 base; bases outside gene matches: 3. The germline CDR1 and CDR2 sequences are SGHVS and FQNEAQ. This CDR3 contains 15 residues.

The chain carries TRBV27 and TRBJ1-6, with D maybe TRBD1 (6 bases). V shed 6 bases and J shed 6 bases, with 12 bases lying between them. This CDR3 has 14 residues. Germline V lookup: CDR1 MNHEY, CDR2 SMNVEV (reference sequence). CDR3 residues: CASSRGERNSPLHF. The CDR3 nucleotides are TGTGCCAGCAGCAGGGGCGAACGTAATTCACCCCTCCACTTT.

This clone was observed a single time. The identical CDR3 is also encoded by other nucleotide sequences in the sample. This chain links TRBV19 with TRBJ1-1; TRBD1 matches 9 bases. This CDR3 spans 13 amino acids. Germline V gene sequence: CDR1 LNHDA, CDR2 SQIVND (reference sequence). J gave up 5 bases and V 3 bases, and 1 base lay outside the gene matches. CDR3 coding DNA: TGTGCCAGTAGTATCGACAGGGGGACTGAAGCTTTCTTT. This codes for CASSIDRGTEAFF.

The J gene is TRBJ1-2, the V gene TRBV5-6, with TRBD1 matching over 11 bases. Germline CDR1 SGHDT, CDR2 YYEEEE. V gave up 4 bases and J gave up 0 bases; unmatched junction bases: 8. This CDR3 is 17 amino acids long. CDR3 DNA sequence: TGTGCCAGCAGCCTCGGGACAGGGGGAGGAACTAACTATGGCTACACCTTC. Its translation is CASSLGTGGGTNYGYTF.

This sequence joins TRBV7-8 and TRBJ2-1; TRBD2 aligns across 10 bases. Germline V gene lookup returns CDR1 SGHVS and CDR2 FQNEAQ. The V gene end was trimmed by 1 base and the J gene end by 0 bases; junction bases not matched to a gene: 3. This CDR3 region has 17 residues. CDR3 in amino acids: CASSLDSGGPSYNEQFF. CDR3 DNA sequence: TGTGCCAGCAGCTTAGATAGCGGGGGGCCCTCCTACAATGAGCAGTTCTTC.

The chain is built from TRBV5-1 and TRBJ1-3, with TRBD1 matching 10 bases. V trimming: 0 bases; J trimming: 3 bases; junction bases outside the gene matches: 15. CDR3 length: 20 amino acids. Germline loops: CDR1 SGHRS, CDR2 YFSETQ. CDR3 residues: CASSLVTGGADGAYGNTIYF. The CDR3 coding sequence is TGCGCCAGCAGCTTGGTGACAGGGGGCGCGGATGGGGCCTATGGAAACACCATATATTTT.

CDR3 nucleotides: TGCGCCAGCAGCACGACTAGCGGGGGTTCAGATACGCAGTATTTT. This sequence encodes CASSTTSGGSDTQYF. V and J are TRBV4-3 and TRBJ2-3; TRBD2 matches at 12 bases. CDR3 length equals 15 residues. V shed 5 bases, J shed 4 bases, and the junction held 4 bases outside the gene matches. Germline V lookup: CDR1 LGHNA, CDR2 YSLEER.

As for this clone: Other DNA sequences within the sample encode an identical CDR3. V and J are TRBV6-5 and TRBJ1-1; the D is unclear. The CDR3 runs 12 residues. V dropped 5 bases and J dropped 1 base, with 5 bases sitting between them. Germline CDR1 is MNHEY and CDR2 is SVGAGI. CDR3: CASSRGNTEAFF. The CDR3, as DNA: TGTGCCAGCAGTCGCGGGAACACTGAAGCTTTCTTT.

In its sample, this clone was seen once. The genes are TRBV28 and TRBJ2-2, with D uncertain. V was clipped by 10 bases and J by 4 bases, with 16 bases between them. Germline CDR1 reads MDHEN; CDR2 reads SYDVKM. CDR3 length: 14 residues. As DNA, the CDR3 is TGTGCCACCAACGACAACAACTTCACCGGGGAGCTGTTTTTT. Amino acid sequence: CATNDNNFTGELFF.

This chain links TRBV30 with TRBJ1-3, with TRBD1 matching 7 bases. Losses at the gene ends were 2 bases for V and 0 bases for J; bases not matched to a gene: 13. The CDR3 runs 18 residues. Germline V gene lookup returns CDR1 GTSNPN and CDR2 SVGIG (reference sequence). This chain's CDR3 is CAWSPGTVSTPSGNTIYF. The CDR3 DNA reads as TGTGCCTGGAGTCCAGGGACAGTCTCAACTCCCTCTGGAAACACCATATATTTT.

The genes are TRBV5-5 and TRBJ1-1; the D is unclear. Germline CDR1 reads SGHKS; CDR2 reads YYEKEE (reference sequence). Trimming shortened V by 0 bases and J by 7 bases, and 10 bases separated the two germline ends. CDR3 length equals 13 residues. The CDR3 DNA reads as TGTGCCAGCAGCTTGGGGCCAGCGCTTGAAGCTTTCTTT. Encoded protein: CASSLGPALEAFF.